A selection of T cell receptor beta chains follows, all from one sample in a study of T-cell memory formation after mild COVID-19. One entry per CDR3 protein results from TCRdb running MiXCR on the 5' RACE reads. Of about 400,000 distinct CDR3 sequences listed, more than 15% are singletons. The sequenced sample consisted of PBMCs or a T cell subset sorted from them (not recorded which). Receptors originate from a man aged 18-30 years who had mild COVID-19 (a few samples of this study predate the infection). Cell type and time point are not known. The CDR3 runs from the conserved cysteine through the conserved F or W. The order of the fields is J gene, clone size, V gene, D gene, CDR3 DNA, CDR3 protein. A D gene is named only where the DNA matches it firmly. Expanded clones get a size class; other rows say once, few or many, or leave the size out.

j_gene: TRBJ2-1; abundance: .; v_gene: TRBV9; d_gene: .; CDR3nt: TGTGCCAGCAGCGCGGGACGGGAATACAATGAGCAGTTCTTC; CDR3aa: CASSAGREYNEQFF
j_gene: TRBJ2-2; abundance: .; v_gene: TRBV7-6; d_gene: .; CDR3nt: TGTGCCAGCAGCGCCCATCTAACCGGGGAGCTGTTTTTT; CDR3aa: CASSAHLTGELFF
j_gene: TRBJ2-5; abundance: .; v_gene: TRBV28; d_gene: .; CDR3nt: TGTGCCAGCAGTTCCCCGGGACGGGTTTCAAAGACCCAGTACTTC; CDR3aa: CASSSPGRVSKTQYF
j_gene: TRBJ1-2; abundance: few; v_gene: TRBV12-3/TRBV12-4; d_gene: .; CDR3nt: TGTGCCAGCAGTTCCCGAGGGGGTAACTATGGCTACACCTTC; CDR3aa: CASSSRGGNYGYTF
j_gene: TRBJ2-3; abundance: few; v_gene: TRBV7-6; d_gene: TRBD1; CDR3nt: TGTGCCAGCAGCTACCGCCCGGGACAGGGGGCACCCGATACGCAGTATTTT; CDR3aa: CASSYRPGQGAPDTQYF
j_gene: TRBJ2-6; abundance: .; v_gene: TRBV28; d_gene: .; CDR3nt: TGTGCCAGCAGTTTATTGTCGACAGCCCCTGCTGGGGCCAACGTCCTGACTTTC; CDR3aa: CASSLLSTAPAGANVLTF
j_gene: TRBJ2-7; abundance: few; v_gene: TRBV4-1; d_gene: TRBD2; CDR3nt: TGCGCCAGCAGCCCCCAGGCTAGCGGGCTATACGAGCAGTACTTC; CDR3aa: CASSPQASGLYEQYF
j_gene: TRBJ2-1; abundance: .; v_gene: TRBV10-3; d_gene: .; CDR3nt: TGTGCCATCAGTGAACAGCTGGAAAGCTCCTACAATGAGCAGTTCTTC; CDR3aa: CAISEQLESSYNEQFF
j_gene: TRBJ2-2; abundance: many; v_gene: TRBV27; d_gene: TRBD2; CDR3nt: TGTGCCAGCAGTCCGGGACTAGTTGGAACCGGGGAGCTGTTTTTT; CDR3aa: CASSPGLVGTGELFF
j_gene: TRBJ1-4; abundance: .; v_gene: TRBV25-1; d_gene: .; CDR3nt: TGTGCCAGCAGTGCTTATGTACAGGGAGGAATTGAAAAACTGTTTTTT; CDR3aa: CASSAYVQGGIEKLFF
j_gene: TRBJ2-2; abundance: few; v_gene: TRBV5-1; d_gene: TRBD2; CDR3nt: TGCGCCAGCAGCTTGGAGGGGACTAGATCGTCCGGGGAGCTGTTTTTT; CDR3aa: CASSLEGTRSSGELFF
j_gene: TRBJ2-1; abundance: many; v_gene: TRBV4-3; d_gene: .; CDR3nt: TGCGCCAGCAGCCAAGATCTAGCGTCCCCCTACAATGAGCAGTTCTTC; CDR3aa: CASSQDLASPYNEQFF
j_gene: TRBJ2-7; abundance: .; v_gene: TRBV4-3; d_gene: TRBD1; CDR3nt: TGCGCCAGCAGCCAAGATCGGGGGACAGGGGAGGGCGAGCAGTACTTC; CDR3aa: CASSQDRGTGEGEQYF
j_gene: TRBJ2-3; abundance: .; v_gene: TRBV6-6; d_gene: .; CDR3nt: TGTGCCAGCAGTTCCCGCTCCGGGTCCCCCGGCACAGATACGCAGTATTTT; CDR3aa: CASSSRSGSPGTDTQYF
j_gene: TRBJ2-2; abundance: many; v_gene: TRBV3-1; d_gene: .; CDR3nt: TGTGCCAGCAGTCGGGGGACCGGGGAGCTGTTTTTT; CDR3aa: CASSRGTGELFF
j_gene: TRBJ1-5; abundance: .; v_gene: TRBV6-6; d_gene: .; CDR3nt: TGTGCCAGCAGTTACTCGATCGCGGGGGCAAATCAGCCCCAGCATTTT; CDR3aa: CASSYSIAGANQPQHF
j_gene: TRBJ1-2; abundance: .; v_gene: TRBV7-9; d_gene: TRBD1; CDR3nt: TGTGCCAGCAGCCCCGGGACAGGCAACTACTATGGCTACACCTTC; CDR3aa: CASSPGTGNYYGYTF
j_gene: TRBJ1-5; abundance: .; v_gene: TRBV12-3/TRBV12-4; d_gene: .; CDR3nt: TGTGCCAGCAGTAAGACTTTTACTCAGCCCCAGCATTTT; CDR3aa: CASSKTFTQPQHF
j_gene: TRBJ1-3; abundance: .; v_gene: TRBV9; d_gene: .; CDR3nt: TGTGCCAGCAGCGTACAAGAGCTAACCTCTGGAAACACCATATATTTT; CDR3aa: CASSVQELTSGNTIYF
j_gene: TRBJ2-5; abundance: .; v_gene: TRBV7-2; d_gene: .; CDR3nt: TGTGCCAGCAGCTTATATAGGCCCCGGACGGCCCAGTACTTC; CDR3aa: CASSLYRPRTAQYF
j_gene: TRBJ2-5; abundance: .; v_gene: TRBV20-1; d_gene: .; CDR3nt: TGCAGTGCGCTGACAGCGCTCCAAGAGACCCAGTACTTC; CDR3aa: CSALTALQETQYF
j_gene: TRBJ2-3; abundance: few; v_gene: TRBV7-2; d_gene: .; CDR3nt: TGTGCCACCCGGGACACAGATACGCAGTATTTT; CDR3aa: CATRDTDTQYF
j_gene: TRBJ2-3; abundance: few; v_gene: TRBV6-2/TRBV6-3; d_gene: .; CDR3nt: TGTGCCAGCAGGCTGGGTGGTTATACGCAGTATTTT; CDR3aa: CASRLGGYTQYF
j_gene: TRBJ2-1; abundance: .; v_gene: TRBV5-1; d_gene: TRBD2; CDR3nt: TGCGCCAGTTCGCCCCGAGGGACTAGCGGGGTGTACAATGAGCAGTTCTTC; CDR3aa: CASSPRGTSGVYNEQFF
j_gene: TRBJ1-1; abundance: few; v_gene: TRBV29-1; d_gene: .; CDR3nt: TGCAGCGTTGAGGTTACTCTTAACACTGAAGCTTTCTTT; CDR3aa: CSVEVTLNTEAFF
j_gene: TRBJ2-7; abundance: .; v_gene: TRBV20-1; d_gene: .; CDR3nt: TGCAGTTCCCACGCCCTCGGGACACAGTACGAGCAGTACTTC; CDR3aa: CSSHALGTQYEQYF
j_gene: TRBJ2-7; abundance: few; v_gene: TRBV7-2; d_gene: .; CDR3nt: TGTGCCAGCAGCTTAGACGCATTCATCTACGAGCAGTACTTC; CDR3aa: CASSLDAFIYEQYF
j_gene: TRBJ2-1; abundance: .; v_gene: TRBV6-5; d_gene: TRBD2; CDR3nt: TGTGCCAGCAGGGTAGCGGGGGGCGGATACAATGAGCAGTTCTTC; CDR3aa: CASRVAGGGYNEQFF
j_gene: TRBJ2-5; abundance: .; v_gene: TRBV7-2; d_gene: .; CDR3nt: TGTGCCAGCAGCTCCCGGGGGGCTGAGACCCAGTACTTC; CDR3aa: CASSSRGAETQYF
j_gene: TRBJ2-3; abundance: .; v_gene: TRBV6-1; d_gene: .; CDR3nt: TGTGCCAGCAGTGTAGTAGCGGCCCCTTCGGGGGATTTT; CDR3aa: CASSVVAAPSGDF
j_gene: TRBJ2-5; abundance: .; v_gene: TRBV27; d_gene: TRBD1; CDR3nt: TGTGCCAGCAGTCTCACCCCGGACAGGGTCCAAGAGACCCAGTACTTC; CDR3aa: CASSLTPDRVQETQYF
j_gene: TRBJ2-5; abundance: few; v_gene: TRBV7-2; d_gene: .; CDR3nt: TGTGCCAGCAGCTTATGGGAGCAAGAGACCCAGTACTTC; CDR3aa: CASSLWEQETQYF
j_gene: TRBJ2-1; abundance: few; v_gene: TRBV11-3; d_gene: TRBD1; CDR3nt: TGTGCCAGCAGCTTTTCCGGAGGGGACAGGGTCAATGAGCAGTTCTTC; CDR3aa: CASSFSGGDRVNEQFF
j_gene: TRBJ1-4; abundance: many; v_gene: TRBV5-1; d_gene: .; CDR3nt: TGCGCCAGCAGCTTGGACGGAGGGAGTGAAAAACTGTTTTTT; CDR3aa: CASSLDGGSEKLFF